Below, 16 T cell receptor beta chains from the same sample are listed, as sequenced in a study of CD8+ T cells in alopecia areata. Sequencing used cDNA as its template, made by extracting RNA and reverse transcribing it. The table came from immunoSEQ multiplex PCR; TCRdb's copy has only in-frame clones and leaves some out. The sample includes a few hundred thousand clones, less than 45% of them seen just once. Treatment meaning: oral pan-JAK inhibitor, 5-10 mg twice daily. The sequencing here drew on CD4+ T cells sorted from blood, taken at approximately week 36, from a patient treated with tofacitinib. The receptors were sampled from a human donor with alopecia areata.

The rearrangement uses TRBV27 and TRBJ1-1; tentatively, D is TRBD1 (5 bases). Germline CDR1 reads MNHEY; CDR2 reads SMNVEV (reference sequence). With 8 bases removed from V and 5 bases from J, the gap between germline ends came to 18 bases. The CDR3 runs to 14 residues. The DNA for the CDR3 is TGTGCCAGCCTCGAGGGGATGAGAGGAACTGAAGCTTTCTTT. Translating gives CASLEGMRGTEAFF.

This clone was seen more than once but under ten times. This chain joins TRBV5-4 and TRBJ2-2; D may be TRBD1 (5 bases). V lost 3 bases to trimming and J lost 5 bases, with 11 bases between them. The CDR3 contains 14 residues. The germline gives CDR1 SGHNT, CDR2 YYREEE (reference sequence). DNA for the CDR3: TGTGCCAGCAGCTCGACAGTGGGAACCGGGGAGCTGTTTTTT. As protein: CASSSTVGTGELFF.

The chain links TRBV7-9 to TRBJ2-5; 7 positions agree with TRBD2. Germline assignment: CDR1 SEHNR and CDR2 FQNEAQ (reference sequence). The length of the CDR3 is 14 residues. Germline trimming cut 6 bases from V and 2 bases from J; bases unmatched to any gene: 6. The CDR3 reads CASRLEGGQETQYF. For the CDR3, the DNA is TGTGCCAGCAGGCTCGAGGGAGGGCAAGAGACCCAGTACTTC.

V gene TRBV4-2 combines with J gene TRBJ2-5, with TRBD2 matching over 8 bases. In germline, CDR1 is LGHNA, CDR2 YNFKEQ. This CDR3 contains 17 residues. Trimming at V came to 4 bases and at J to 1 base, leaving 11 bases not matched to a gene. CDR3: CASSRTPITSGQETQYF. In DNA form, the CDR3 reads TGTGCCAGCAGCCGAACCCCCATAACTAGCGGCCAAGAGACCCAGTACTTC.

This clone showed up just a few times. The rearrangement uses TRBV28 and TRBJ1-1; D is ambiguous. This CDR3 spans 13 amino acids. Germline CDR1 reads MDHEN; CDR2 reads SYDVKM. V was cut by 6 bases and J by 5 bases, with 13 bases left in between. CDR3 bases: TGTGCCAGCAGCTCAACCCGGAGGACTGAAGCTTTCTTT. It specifies CASSSTRRTEAFF. Full variable domain (outside the CDR3, taken from reference TRBV28 and TRBJ1-1): DVKVTQSSRYLVKRTGEKVFLECVQDMDHENMFWYRQDPGLGLRLIYFSYDVKMKEKGDIPEGYSVSREKKERFSLILESASTNQTSMYLCASSSTRRTEAFFGQGTRLTVV.

CDR3 sequence: CASSFWVEYNEQFF. CDR3 coding DNA: TGTGCCAGCAGCTTTTGGGTGGAGTACAATGAGCAGTTCTTC. The rearrangement joins TRBV7-9 to TRBJ2-1; no reliable D call. The germline V gene encodes CDR1 SEHNR and CDR2 FQNEAQ (reference sequence). CDR3 length: 14 amino acids. Trimming left V 3 bases short and J 4 bases short, with 10 bases between. The full variable domain, in which reference TRBV7-9 and TRBJ2-1 provide the parts outside the CDR3, is DTGVSQNPRHKITKRGQNVTFRCDPISEHNRLYWYRQTLGQGPEFLTYFQNEAQLEKSRLLSDRFSAERPKGSFSTLEIQRTEQGDSAMYLCASSFWVEYNEQFFGPGTRLTVL.

This clone occurred a few times. This chain uses TRBV2 with TRBJ2-7; D not resolved. CDR1 is SNHLY, CDR2 FYNNEI, per germline. The length of the CDR3 is 14 residues. V lost 1 base, J lost 6 bases, and 13 bases lay in between. The chain's CDR3 is CASSEERLRTEQYF. The CDR3 DNA follows: TGTGCCAGCAGTGAAGAACGTCTGAGAACCGAGCAGTACTTC.

This chain uses TRBV25-1 with TRBJ2-1; D might be TRBD1 (7 bases). CDR1 and CDR2 (germline): MGHDK, SYGVNS. The V and J ends lost 1 base and 7 bases respectively, with 17 bases between them. There are 16 residues in the CDR3. The CDR3 here is CASSELGGTVLNEQFF. CDR3 sequence (DNA): TGTGCCAGCAGTGAATTAGGAGGGACAGTGCTGAATGAGCAGTTCTTC.

The chain couples TRBV29-1 to TRBJ2-1; a weak D match, TRBD1 (6 bases). V lost 3 bases, J lost 5 bases, and 17 bases lay in between. This CDR3 has 15 residues. Germline CDR1 and CDR2: SQVTM and ANQGSEA. The CDR3 spells CSVDGVTGTNNEQFF. In DNA form, the CDR3 reads TGCAGCGTTGATGGAGTGACAGGAACCAACAATGAGCAGTTCTTC.

This rearrangement joins TRBV30 to TRBJ2-7; TRBD2 matches at 13 bases. Germline V gives CDR1 GTSNPN, CDR2 SVGIG (reference sequence). The CDR3 totals 21 residues. V lost 6 bases and J lost 4; bases outside the gene matches: 27. The CDR3 DNA follows: TGTGCCTGTAAAGCTCGGACAGGGGTGGGGACTAGCGGGATCGGAAGATACGAGCAGTACTTC. It translates to CACKARTGVGTSGIGRYEQYF.

The chain employs TRBV30 and TRBJ2-7; 7 nucleotides align to TRBD1. Germline assignment: CDR1 GTSNPN and CDR2 SVGIG (reference sequence). Trimming removed 2 bases from V and 3 bases from J; junction bases left unmatched: 7. The CDR3 totals 14 residues. Here the CDR3 DNA reads TGTGCCTGGAGTCAAGGGGGCGGAGGCTACGAGCAGTACTTC. Protein sequence: CAWSQGGGGYEQYF.

J is TRBJ2-7 and V is TRBV23-1; 11 positions agree with TRBD2. TRBV23-1 is an open reading frame whose function is uncertain. The CDR3 covers 19 residues. The trim removed 2 bases at V and 3 bases at J, leaving 15 bases unmatched. The CDR3 protein is CASSQQGLAERPLSYEQYF. The CDR3, as DNA: TGCGCCAGCAGTCAACAGGGACTAGCGGAGCGGCCCTTAAGCTACGAGCAGTACTTC.

The V gene is TRBV7-2, the J gene TRBJ2-7, with D hard to call. The length of the CDR3 is 14 residues. Trimming left V 0 bases short and J 0 bases short, with 6 bases between. Germline V gene lookup returns CDR1 SGHTA and CDR2 FQGNSA. CDR3 DNA sequence: TGTGCCAGCAGCTTAGCATTCAGCTCCTACGAGCAGTACTTC. Its translation: CASSLAFSSYEQYF.

The V gene is TRBV6-5, the J gene TRBJ1-5, with D possibly being TRBD1 (6 bases). The germline V gene encodes CDR1 MNHEY and CDR2 SVGAGI. Trimming stripped 6 bases from V and 5 bases from J, with 14 bases between. CDR3 size: 14 residues. CDR3 coding DNA: TGTGCCAGCAGCAATACAGGGCCCCATCAGCCCCAGCATTTT. Its protein product is CASSNTGPHQPQHF.

This clone was detected a few times. The chain joins TRBV7-2 to TRBJ2-1; D gene uncertain. This CDR3 has 17 residues. Trimming stripped 2 bases from V and 0 bases from J, with 14 bases between. Per the germline V gene, CDR1 is SGHTA and CDR2 is FQGNSA. The CDR3 loop reads CASSLFSRPSSYNEQFF. CDR3 nucleotide sequence: TGTGCCAGCAGCTTATTCTCCCGTCCCAGCTCCTACAATGAGCAGTTCTTC.

The rearrangement uses TRBV7-2 and TRBJ2-1; 8 bases map to TRBD2. Germline CDR1 and CDR2: SGHTA and FQGNSA. The CDR3 runs 17 residues. Trimming removed 5 bases from V and 4 bases from J; junction bases left unmatched: 13. CDR3 nucleotides: TGTGCCAGCAGCACTACAATCGGATCGGGAGGGTACAATGAGCAGTTCTTC. Amino acids: CASSTTIGSGGYNEQFF. Filled out from reference TRBV7-2 and TRBJ2-1, the complete variable domain reads GAGVSQSPSNKVTEKGKDVELRCDPISGHTALYWYRQSLGQGLEFLIYFQGNSAPDKSGLPSDRFSAERTGGSVSTLTIQRTQQEDSAVYLCASSTTIGSGGYNEQFFGPGTRLTVL.